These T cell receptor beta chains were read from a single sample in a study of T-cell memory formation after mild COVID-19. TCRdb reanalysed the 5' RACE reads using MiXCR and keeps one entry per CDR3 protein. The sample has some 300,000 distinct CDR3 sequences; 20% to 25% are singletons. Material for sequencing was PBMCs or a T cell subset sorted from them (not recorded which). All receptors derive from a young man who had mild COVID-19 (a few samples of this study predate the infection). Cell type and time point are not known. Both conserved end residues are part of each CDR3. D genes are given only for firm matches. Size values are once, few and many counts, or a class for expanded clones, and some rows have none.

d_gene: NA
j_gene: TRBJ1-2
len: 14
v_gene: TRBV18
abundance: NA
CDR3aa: CASSPQDSNYGYTF
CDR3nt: TGTGCCAGCTCACCCCAGGACAGTAACTATGGCTACACCTTC

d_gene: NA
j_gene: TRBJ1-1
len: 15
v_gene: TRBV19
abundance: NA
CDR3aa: CASSTYRELNTEAFF
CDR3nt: TGTGCCAGTAGTACTTACAGGGAATTGAACACTGAAGCTTTCTTT

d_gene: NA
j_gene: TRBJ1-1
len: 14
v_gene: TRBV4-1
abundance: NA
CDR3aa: CASSRSQPNTEAFF
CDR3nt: TGCGCCAGCAGCCGAAGTCAGCCGAACACTGAAGCTTTCTTT

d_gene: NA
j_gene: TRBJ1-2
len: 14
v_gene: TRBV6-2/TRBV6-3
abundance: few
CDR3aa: CASSYVQTIYGYTF
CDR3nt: TGTGCCAGCAGTTACGTCCAGACCATCTATGGCTACACCTTC

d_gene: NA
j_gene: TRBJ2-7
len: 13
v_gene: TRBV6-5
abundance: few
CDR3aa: CASSYRVAGEQYF
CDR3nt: TGTGCCAGCAGTTACAGGGTTGCTGGCGAGCAGTACTTC

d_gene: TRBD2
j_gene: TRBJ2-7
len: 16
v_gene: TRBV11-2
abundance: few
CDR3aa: CASSPFSSGGAHEQYF
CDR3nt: TGTGCCAGCAGCCCCTTTTCTAGCGGGGGGGCCCACGAGCAGTACTTC

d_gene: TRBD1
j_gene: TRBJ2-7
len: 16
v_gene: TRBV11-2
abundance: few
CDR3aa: CASSLRTGQGIYEQYF
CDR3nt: TGTGCCAGCAGCTTACGTACGGGACAGGGAATATACGAGCAGTACTTC

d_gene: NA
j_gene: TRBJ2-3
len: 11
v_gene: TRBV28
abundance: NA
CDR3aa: CAWGNTDTQYF
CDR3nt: TGTGCTTGGGGGAACACAGATACGCAGTATTTT

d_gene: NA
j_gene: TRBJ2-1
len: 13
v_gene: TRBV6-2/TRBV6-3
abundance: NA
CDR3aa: CASSSRQGWEQFF
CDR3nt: TGTGCCAGCAGTTCCCGTCAGGGGTGGGAGCAGTTCTTC

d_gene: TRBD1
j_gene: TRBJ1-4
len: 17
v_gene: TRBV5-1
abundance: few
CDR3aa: CASSLGPGGHLQGELFF
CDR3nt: TGCGCCAGCAGCTTGGGGCCAGGGGGGCACCTCCAAGGTGAACTGTTTTTT

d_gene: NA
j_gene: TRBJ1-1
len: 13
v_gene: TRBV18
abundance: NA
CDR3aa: CASSADRHTEAFF
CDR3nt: TGTGCCAGCTCGGCCGACAGACACACTGAAGCTTTCTTT

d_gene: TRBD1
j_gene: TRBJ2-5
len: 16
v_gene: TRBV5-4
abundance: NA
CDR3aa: CASSLGSTGWRETQYF
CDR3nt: TGTGCCAGCAGCTTGGGGTCGACAGGGTGGAGAGAGACCCAGTACTTC

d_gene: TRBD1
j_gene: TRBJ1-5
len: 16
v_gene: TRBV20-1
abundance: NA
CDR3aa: CSAPTLGQGSNQPQHF
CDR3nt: TGCAGTGCTCCGACTCTGGGACAGGGCAGCAATCAGCCCCAGCATTTT

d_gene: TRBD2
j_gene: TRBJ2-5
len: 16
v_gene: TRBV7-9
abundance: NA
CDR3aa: CASSLMERGYQETQYF
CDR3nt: TGTGCCAGCAGCTTAATGGAGCGGGGGTACCAAGAGACCCAGTACTTC

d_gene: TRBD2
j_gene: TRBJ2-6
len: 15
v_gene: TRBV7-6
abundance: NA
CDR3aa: CASSSGGSGANVLTF
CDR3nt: TGTGCCAGCAGCTCGGGGGGCTCTGGGGCCAACGTCCTGACTTTC

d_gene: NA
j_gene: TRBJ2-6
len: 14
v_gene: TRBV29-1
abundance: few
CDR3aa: CSVTSFSGANVLTF
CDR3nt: TGCAGCGTGACTAGTTTCTCTGGGGCCAACGTCCTGACTTTC

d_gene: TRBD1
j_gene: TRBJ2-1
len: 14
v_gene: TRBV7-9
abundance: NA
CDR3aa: CASSFDRAPNEQFF
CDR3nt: TGTGCCAGCAGCTTCGACAGGGCCCCTAATGAGCAGTTCTTC

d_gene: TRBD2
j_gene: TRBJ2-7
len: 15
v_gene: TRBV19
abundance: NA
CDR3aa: CASSLIAGRAYEQYF
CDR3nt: TGTGCCAGTAGTCTTATAGCGGGGAGGGCCTACGAGCAGTACTTC

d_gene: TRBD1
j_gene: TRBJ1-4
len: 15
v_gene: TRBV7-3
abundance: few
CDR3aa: CASSLEGGQGRKLFF
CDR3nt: TGTGCCAGCAGCTTAGAGGGGGGACAGGGCCGCAAACTGTTTTTT

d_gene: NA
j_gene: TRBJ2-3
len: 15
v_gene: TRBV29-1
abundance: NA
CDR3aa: CSVGGVGGGTDTQYF
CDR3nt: TGCAGCGTTGGGGGGGTTGGGGGCGGCACAGATACGCAGTATTTT

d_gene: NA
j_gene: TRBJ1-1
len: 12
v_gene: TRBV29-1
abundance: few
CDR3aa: CSVRFGGTEAFF
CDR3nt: TGCAGCGTGAGGTTTGGGGGTACTGAAGCTTTCTTT

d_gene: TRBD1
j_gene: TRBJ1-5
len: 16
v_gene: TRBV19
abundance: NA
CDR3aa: CASSIDRDRDDQPQHF
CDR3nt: TGTGCCAGTAGTATAGATCGGGACAGGGATGATCAGCCCCAGCATTTT

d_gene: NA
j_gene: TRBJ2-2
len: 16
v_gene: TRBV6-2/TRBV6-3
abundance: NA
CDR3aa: CASSSAPYRNTGELFF
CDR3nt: TGTGCCAGCAGTTCGGCACCGTACAGGAACACCGGGGAGCTGTTTTTT

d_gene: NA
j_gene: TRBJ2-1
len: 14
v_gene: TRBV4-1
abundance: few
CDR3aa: CASSLSGGHNEQFF
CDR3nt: TGCGCCAGCAGCCTAAGCGGCGGGCACAATGAGCAGTTCTTC

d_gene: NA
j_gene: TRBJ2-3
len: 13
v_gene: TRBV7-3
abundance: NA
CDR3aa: CASSSVPGDTQYF
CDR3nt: TGTGCCAGCAGCTCCGTCCCGGGGGATACGCAGTATTTT

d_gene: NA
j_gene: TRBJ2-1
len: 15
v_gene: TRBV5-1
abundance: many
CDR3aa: CASSLVGGLTNEQFF
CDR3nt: TGCGCCAGCAGCTTGGTCGGGGGATTAACTAATGAGCAGTTCTTC

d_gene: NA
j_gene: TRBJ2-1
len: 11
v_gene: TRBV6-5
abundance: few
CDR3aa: CASLGLNEQFF
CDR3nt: TGTGCCAGCCTCGGCCTCAATGAGCAGTTCTTC

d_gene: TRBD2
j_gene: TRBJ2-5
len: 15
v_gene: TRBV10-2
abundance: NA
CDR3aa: CASSRVAGAQETQYF
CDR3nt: TGCGCCAGCAGTCGGGTAGCGGGGGCCCAAGAGACCCAGTACTTC

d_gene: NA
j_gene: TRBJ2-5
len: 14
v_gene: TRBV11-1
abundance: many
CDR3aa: CASSSGLSQETQYF
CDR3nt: TGTGCCAGCAGCTCCGGACTGTCCCAAGAGACCCAGTACTTC

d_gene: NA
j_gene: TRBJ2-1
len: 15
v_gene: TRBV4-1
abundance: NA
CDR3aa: CASRERTGNYNEQFF
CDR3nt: TGCGCCAGCAGGGAACGGACGGGTAACTACAATGAGCAGTTCTTC

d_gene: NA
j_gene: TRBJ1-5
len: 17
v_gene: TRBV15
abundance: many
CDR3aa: CATSRDWVGASNQPQHF
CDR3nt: TGTGCCACCAGCAGAGATTGGGTAGGGGCGAGCAATCAGCCCCAGCATTTT

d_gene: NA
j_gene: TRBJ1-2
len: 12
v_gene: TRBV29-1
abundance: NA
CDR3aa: CSASIQEYGYTF
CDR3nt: TGCAGCGCCTCAATACAGGAATACGGCTACACCTTC

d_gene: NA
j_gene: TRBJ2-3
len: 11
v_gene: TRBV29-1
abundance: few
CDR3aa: CSVGSSDTQYF
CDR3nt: TGCAGCGTTGGATCCTCGGATACGCAGTATTTT

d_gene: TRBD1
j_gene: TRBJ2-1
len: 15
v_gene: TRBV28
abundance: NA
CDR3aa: CASSLLTGGHNEQFF
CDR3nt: TGTGCCAGCAGCCTCCTGACAGGGGGCCACAATGAGCAGTTCTTC

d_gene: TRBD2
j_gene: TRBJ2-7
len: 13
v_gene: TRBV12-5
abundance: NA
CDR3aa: CASGMTSTYEQYF
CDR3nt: TGTGCTAGTGGAATGACTAGCACCTACGAGCAGTACTTC

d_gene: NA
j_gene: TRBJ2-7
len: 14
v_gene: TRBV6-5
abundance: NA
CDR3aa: CASSEFDSLYEQYF
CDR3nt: TGTGCCAGCAGTGAATTCGACAGCTTATACGAGCAATACTTC

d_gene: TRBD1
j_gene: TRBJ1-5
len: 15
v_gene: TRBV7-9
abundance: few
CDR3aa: CASSRLDRGKQPQHF
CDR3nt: TGTGCCAGCAGCCGCCTGGACAGGGGGAAGCAGCCCCAGCATTTT

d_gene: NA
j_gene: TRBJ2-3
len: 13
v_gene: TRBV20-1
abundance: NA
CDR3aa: CSAPGTRADTQYF
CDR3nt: TGCAGTGCCCCAGGCACACGGGCAGATACGCAGTATTTT

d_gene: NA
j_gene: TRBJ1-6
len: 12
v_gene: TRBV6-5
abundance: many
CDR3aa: CASRLGDSPLHF
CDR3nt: TGTGCCAGCAGATTGGGGGACTCACCCCTCCACTTT

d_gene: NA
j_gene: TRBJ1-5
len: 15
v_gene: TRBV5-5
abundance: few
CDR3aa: CASSLTGMGNQPQHF
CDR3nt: TGTGCCAGCAGCTTGACAGGGATGGGCAATCAGCCCCAGCATTTT

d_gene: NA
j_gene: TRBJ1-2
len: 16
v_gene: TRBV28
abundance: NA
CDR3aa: CASSLSGVSANYGYTF
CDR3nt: TGTGCCAGCAGTTTATCCGGAGTGTCAGCTAACTATGGCTACACCTTC

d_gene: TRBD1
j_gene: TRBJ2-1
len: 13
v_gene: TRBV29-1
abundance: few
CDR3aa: CSVGTGGRNEQFF
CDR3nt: TGCAGCGTTGGGACAGGGGGTAGGAATGAGCAGTTCTTC

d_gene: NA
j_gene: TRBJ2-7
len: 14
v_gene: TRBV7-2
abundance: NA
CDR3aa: CASSSRTTSYEQYF
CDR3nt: TGTGCCAGCAGCTCCCGGACGACTTCCTACGAGCAGTACTTC

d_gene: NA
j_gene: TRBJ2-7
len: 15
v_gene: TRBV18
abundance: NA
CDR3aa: CASSPGPGGVYEQYF
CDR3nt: TGTGCCAGCTCACCTGGTCCGGGTGGGGTCTACGAGCAGTACTTC

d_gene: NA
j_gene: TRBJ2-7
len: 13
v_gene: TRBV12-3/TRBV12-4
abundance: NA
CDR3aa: CASSFNRVHEQYF
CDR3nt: TGTGCCAGCAGTTTCAACAGGGTCCACGAGCAGTACTTC

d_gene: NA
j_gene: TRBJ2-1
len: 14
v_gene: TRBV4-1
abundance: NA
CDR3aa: CASSQEAAYNEQFF
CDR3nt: TGCGCCAGCAGCCAAGAGGCGGCCTACAATGAGCAGTTCTTC

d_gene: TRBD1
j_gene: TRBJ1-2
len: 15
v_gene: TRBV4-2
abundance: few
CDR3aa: CASSQVTGNDGGYTF
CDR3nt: TGTGCCAGCAGCCAAGTGACAGGGAATGACGGTGGCTACACCTTC

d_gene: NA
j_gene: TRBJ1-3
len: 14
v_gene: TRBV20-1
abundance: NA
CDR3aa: CSASRPGSGNTIYF
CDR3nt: TGCAGTGCGAGCCGCCCGGGATCCGGAAACACCATATATTTT

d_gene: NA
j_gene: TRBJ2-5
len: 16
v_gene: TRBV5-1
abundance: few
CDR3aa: CASSLVGTGNQETQYF
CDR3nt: TGCGCCAGCAGCTTGGTGGGGACCGGAAACCAAGAGACCCAGTACTTC

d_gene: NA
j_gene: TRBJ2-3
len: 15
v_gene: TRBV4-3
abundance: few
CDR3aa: CASSQEPVVTDTQYF
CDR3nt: TGCGCCAGCAGCCAAGAACCAGTAGTCACAGATACGCAGTATTTT

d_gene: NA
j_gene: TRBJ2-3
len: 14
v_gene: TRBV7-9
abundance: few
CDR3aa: CASSLVLGTDTQYF
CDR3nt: TGTGCCAGCAGCTTAGTGCTGGGCACAGATACGCAGTATTTT

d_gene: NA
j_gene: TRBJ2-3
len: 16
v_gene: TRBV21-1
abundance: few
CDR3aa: CASSKAPQGEADTQYF
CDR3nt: TGTGCCAGCAGCAAAGCGCCTCAGGGCGAGGCAGATACGCAGTATTTT

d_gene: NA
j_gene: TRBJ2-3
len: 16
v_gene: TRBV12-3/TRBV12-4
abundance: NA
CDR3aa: CASRSFSGPSTDTQYF
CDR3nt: TGTGCCAGCAGGTCTTTTAGCGGCCCTAGCACAGATACGCAGTATTTT

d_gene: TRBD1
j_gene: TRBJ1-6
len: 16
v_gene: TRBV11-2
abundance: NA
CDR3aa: CASSLLGTASNSPLHF
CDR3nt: TGTGCCAGCAGCTTACTAGGGACAGCGAGTAATTCACCCCTCCACTTT

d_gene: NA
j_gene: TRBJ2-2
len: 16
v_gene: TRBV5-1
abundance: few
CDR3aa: CASSWGRVPNTGELFF
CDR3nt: TGCGCCAGCAGCTGGGGACGGGTCCCGAACACCGGGGAGCTGTTTTTT

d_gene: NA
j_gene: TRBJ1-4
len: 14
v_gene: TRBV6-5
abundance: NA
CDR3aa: CASSTFTGGEKLFF
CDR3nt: TGTGCCAGCAGTACCTTCACTGGGGGTGAAAAACTGTTTTTT

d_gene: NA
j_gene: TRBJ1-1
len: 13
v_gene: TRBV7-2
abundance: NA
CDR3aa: CASSYDPGAEAFF
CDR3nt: TGTGCCAGCAGCTACGACCCCGGAGCTGAAGCTTTCTTT

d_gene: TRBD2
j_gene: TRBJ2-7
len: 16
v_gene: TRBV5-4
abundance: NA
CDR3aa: CASSRRASGGSYEQYF
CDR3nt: TGTGCCAGCAGCCGACGGGCGAGCGGGGGTTCCTACGAGCAGTACTTC

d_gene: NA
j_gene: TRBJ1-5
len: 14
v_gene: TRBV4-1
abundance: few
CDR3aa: CASSQPGGEWTQQF
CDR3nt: TGCGCCAGCAGCCAGCCTGGAGGGGAGTGGACCCAGCAGTTT

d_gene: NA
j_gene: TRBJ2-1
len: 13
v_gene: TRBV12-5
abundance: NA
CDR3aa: CASGLDSVEGEFF
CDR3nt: TGTGCTAGTGGTTTGGACTCGGTGGAAGGGGAGTTCTTC